The sample holds one count of the clone carrying this TCR beta chain. Its antigen is as yet unknown. Assay used: immunoSEQ multiplex PCR; TCRdb lists only in-frame clones, some missing. The table records fewer than 85,000 clones, more than 85% of them present only once. The data were obtained in a study of radiotherapy plus CTLA-4 blockade in lung cancer. Background on the study: Across the patients, objective responses occurred in approximately 19%, and disease control in just over 30%.

Regarding the study as a whole: Clones derived from tumor TCRs expanded in blood after radiotherapy plus ipilimumab.

The J segment lost 1 base and the V segment lost 0 bases, leaving 11 bases of the junction unmatched. This CDR3 is built from 18 residues. In germline, CDR1 is SGHRS, CDR2 YFSETQ. Patients had chemo-refractory metastatic non-small-cell lung cancer and received focal radiation plus CTLA-4 blockade that used ipilimumab. The gene calls are TRBV5-1 and TRBJ1-2; 8 nucleotides match TRBD1. The source material was peripheral blood, sampled from a patient treated with radiotherapy plus ipilimumab. The sequence was collected from a human donor with non-small cell lung cancer who had stable disease on radiotherapy plus ipilimumab. CDR3 nucleotides: TGCGCCAGCAGCTTGGCCCCCCGACAGGGGCTGGTTAACTATGGCTACACCTTC. Amino acid sequence: CASSLAPRQGLVNYGYTF.